These 6 T cell receptor beta chains share one sample of origin, sequenced in a study of T cell responses to AZD1222 COVID-19 vaccine. TCRdb's table, derived via immunoSEQ multiplex PCR, lists solely in-frame clones and lacks some. Among about 220,000 clones listed, about 92% were seen once. The sequencing here drew on peripheral blood, taken on day 0 of MenACWY control vaccination. These receptors came from an adult in good health.

The chain employs TRBV7-6 and TRBJ1-5, with D possibly being TRBD1 (6 bases). Germline lookup yields CDR1 SGHVS and CDR2 FNYEAQ. Trimming removed 2 bases at V and 2 bases at J, with 10 bases between. The CDR3 loop spans 15 amino acids. The CDR3 is CASSLTGNGNQPQHF. The CDR3, as DNA: TGTGCCAGCAGCTTAACAGGGAACGGCAATCAGCCCCAGCATTTT.

This clone appeared a single time. The rearrangement uses TRBV19 and TRBJ1-6; D is ambiguous. This CDR3 has 16 amino acids. The V and J ends lost 8 bases and 0 bases respectively, with 14 bases between them. The V gene's germline CDR1 is LNHDA and CDR2 SQIVND (reference sequence). CDR3 sequence reads: CASRPEASSYNSPLHF. The DNA for the CDR3 is TGTGCCAGTCGCCCGGAGGCTAGCTCCTATAATTCACCCCTCCACTTT.

The rearrangement joins TRBV5-4 to TRBJ1-2; D not certain. V was clipped by 0 bases and J by 11 bases, with 8 bases between them. The CDR3 covers 11 residues. From germline, CDR1 is SGHNT and CDR2 YYREEE (reference sequence). The CDR3 bases are TGTGCCAGCAGCTTGGCAACGGCTTACACCTTC. Its protein product is CASSLATAYTF.

V usage is TRBV6-6 and J usage is TRBJ2-7; the match to TRBD2 covers 7 bases. This CDR3 comprises 13 residues. CDR1 and CDR2 from the germline V gene are MNHNY and SVGAGI (reference sequence). J was trimmed by 0 bases and V by 7 bases; bases with no gene match: 3. The CDR3 sequence: CASTRGVSYEQYF. DNA for the CDR3: TGTGCCAGCACCCGGGGGGTCTCCTACGAGCAGTACTTC.

The V gene is TRBV28, the J gene TRBJ1-2; TRBD1 is a possible D gene (5 bases). Germline V lookup: CDR1 MDHEN, CDR2 SYDVKM. This CDR3 comprises 11 residues. V lost 7 bases and J 7 bases, leaving 10 bases between the germline ends. The CDR3 is CASTWGGGYTF. The CDR3 nucleotides read TGTGCCAGCACCTGGGGGGGTGGCTACACCTTC.

The chain employs TRBV3-1 (or the pseudogene TRBV3-2) and TRBJ2-1, with D tentatively TRBD1 (6 bases). In germline, CDR1 is LGHDT, CDR2 YNNKEL (reference sequence). This CDR3 contains 18 residues. V lost 1 base and J 4 bases, leaving 20 bases between the germline ends. The CDR3 DNA reads TGTGCCAGCAGCCAAGCTCAATCCCGGGACATCGGGTACAATGAGCAGTTCTTC. Translating gives CASSQAQSRDIGYNEQFF.